This entry lists 30 T cell receptor beta chains sequenced from one sample in a study of blood T cell repertoires in COVID-19. Only in-frame clones appear in the TCRdb table, and some are missing; sequencing was by immunoSEQ multiplex PCR. The data contain approximately 250,000 clones, more than 75% of them singletons. Input material: peripheral blood. Every receptor here comes from a woman older than 75 with COVID-19, enrolled during active disease.

The V call is TRBV30, the J call TRBJ2-1, with TRBD2 matching 9 bases. The CDR3 runs 15 residues. Germline V gene sequence: CDR1 GTSNPN, CDR2 SVGIG (reference sequence). J gave up 8 bases and V 1 base, and 9 bases lay outside the gene matches. CDR3 DNA sequence: TGTGCCTGGAGTGATCTAGCGGGGCGAGATGATGAGCAGTTCTTC. This codes for CAWSDLAGRDDEQFF. The full variable domain, completed using reference TRBV30 and TRBJ2-1, is SQTIHQWPATLVQPVGSPLSLECTVEGTSNPNLYWYRQAAGRGLQLLFYSVGIGQISSEVPQNLSASRPQDRQFILSSKKLLLSDSGFYLCAWSDLAGRDDEQFFGPGTRLTVL.

The rearrangement uses TRBV2 and TRBJ1-4, with 8 bases lining up with TRBD1. Trimming took 4 bases from V and 8 from J; bases not matched to a gene: 6. CDR3 length: 14 residues. Germline values: CDR1 SNHLY, CDR2 FYNNEI. The CDR3, as DNA: TGTGCCAGCAGTGGTGGGACAGGTGGGGAAAAACTGTTTTTT. Its protein product is CASSGGTGGEKLFF.

This chain links TRBV28 with TRBJ1-2, with no clear D. Trimming left V 1 base short and J 7 bases short, with 7 bases between. The V gene's germline CDR1 is MDHEN and CDR2 SYDVKM. This CDR3 is 12 amino acids long. The CDR3 nucleotides read TGTGCCAGCAGTTTATCACGGGTTGGCTACACCTTC. Amino acid sequence: CASSLSRVGYTF.

V usage is TRBV2 and J usage is TRBJ2-1; 9 bases align to TRBD2. The ends lost 4 bases at V and 8 bases at J; junction bases unmatched: 9. The CDR3 runs 15 residues. CDR1 and CDR2 from the germline V gene are SNHLY and FYNNEI. The CDR3 here is CASSAETSGPHEQFF. CDR3 sequence (DNA): TGTGCCAGCAGTGCCGAGACTAGCGGACCCCATGAGCAGTTCTTC.

V usage is TRBV9 and J usage is TRBJ2-1, with D possibly being TRBD1 (5 bases). V gave up 0 bases and J gave up 1 base, with 14 bases separating them. The germline V gene encodes CDR1 SGDLS and CDR2 YYNGEE. The CDR3 runs to 17 residues. The CDR3 region has the DNA TGTGCCAGCAGCGTAGCTAAGGGGCTGAAGTCCTACAATGAGCAGTTCTTC. As protein: CASSVAKGLKSYNEQFF. Full variable domain (missing parts from reference TRBV9 and TRBJ2-1): DSGVTQTPKHLITATGQRVTLRCSPRSGDLSVYWYQQSLDQGLQFLIQYYNGEERAKGNILERFSAQQFPDLHSELNLSSLELGDSALYFCASSVAKGLKSYNEQFFGPGTRLTVL.

The chain is built from TRBV7-2 and TRBJ1-2; D gene ambiguous. V was cut by 2 bases and J by 7 bases, with 17 bases left in between. Per germline, CDR1 SGHTA and CDR2 FQGNSA. This CDR3 comprises 15 residues. The CDR3 spells CASSLNPAVEGGYTF. In DNA form, the CDR3 reads TGTGCCAGCAGCTTAAACCCCGCGGTGGAGGGTGGCTACACCTTC.

V and J are TRBV19 and TRBJ2-2; 7 bases fit TRBD1. Looked up from germline, CDR1 is LNHDA and CDR2 is SQIVND (reference sequence). Trimming cost V 5 bases and J 0 bases; bases outside gene matches: 3. This CDR3 has 15 residues. CDR3: CASSAGTANTGELFF. In DNA, the CDR3 is TGTGCCAGTAGTGCCGGGACAGCGAACACCGGGGAGCTGTTTTTT.

The V call is TRBV4-1, the J call TRBJ1-1; D is ambiguous. The CDR3 has 14 amino acids. CDR1 and CDR2 (germline): MGHRA, YSYEKL. V dropped 1 base and J dropped 0 bases, with 6 bases sitting between them. CDR3 residues: CASSQGLLNTEAFF. In DNA, the CDR3 is TGCGCCAGCAGCCAAGGACTGTTGAACACTGAAGCTTTCTTT.

This chain uses TRBV6-5 with TRBJ2-3, with 13 bases identical to TRBD2. Germline CDR1 MNHEY, CDR2 SVGAGI. The CDR3 length is 15 residues. V shed 6 bases, J shed 4 bases, and the junction held 4 bases outside the gene matches. The CDR3 DNA follows: TGTGCCAGCAGAACTAGCGGGGGGGCGGCAGATACGCAGTATTTT. Its protein product is CASRTSGGAADTQYF.

The chain is built from TRBV2 and TRBJ2-3; 12 nucleotides align to TRBD2. The CDR3 has 17 amino acids. Unmatched junction bases numbered 7, after V lost 4 bases and J lost 2 bases. Germline lookup yields CDR1 SNHLY and CDR2 FYNNEI. In nucleotides, the CDR3 is TGTGCCAGCAGTGCTCTAGCGGGGGGGCTCATCACAGATACGCAGTATTTT. Translated, it gives CASSALAGGLITDTQYF.

The chain links TRBV19 to TRBJ1-2; no clear D gene. Germline V CDR1 and CDR2: LNHDA, SQIVND (reference sequence). CDR3 length equals 13 residues. Trimming stripped 6 bases from V and 4 bases from J, with 12 bases between. This CDR3 reads CASRPIGSYGYTF. CDR3 sequence (DNA): TGTGCCAGTAGACCCATCGGTAGCTATGGCTACACCTTC.

Only one count was recorded for this clone. The rearrangement uses TRBV28 and TRBJ1-1, with 7 positions matching TRBD1. The CDR3 spans 15 residues. The germline gives CDR1 MDHEN, CDR2 SYDVKM. V was clipped by 5 bases and J by 3 bases; unmatched bases: 9. DNA of the CDR3: TGTGCCAGCAGTAAATGGGGACAGAAGGACACTGAAGCTTTCTTT. Its protein product is CASSKWGQKDTEAFF. Full variable domain (remainder filled in from reference TRBV28 and TRBJ1-1): DVKVTQSSRYLVKRTGEKVFLECVQDMDHENMFWYRQDPGLGLRLIYFSYDVKMKEKGDIPEGYSVSREKKERFSLILESASTNQTSMYLCASSKWGQKDTEAFFGQGTRLTVV.

This rearrangement joins TRBV7-2 to TRBJ1-4; D is uncertain. V dropped 7 bases and J dropped 0 bases, with 15 bases sitting between them. The CDR3 has 16 residues. CDR1 is SGHTA and CDR2 is FQGNSA in the germline V gene. CDR3 in DNA: TGTGCCAGCACCACTTTTGCGGCTGCAACTAATGAAAAACTGTTTTTT. Translating it yields CASTTFAAATNEKLFF.

V gene TRBV7-6 combines with J gene TRBJ1-3; weak D call: TRBD1 (6 bases). Germline V gives CDR1 SGHVS, CDR2 FNYEAQ. Trimming pared 1 base from V and 4 bases from J, leaving 17 bases between. There are 17 residues in the CDR3. CDR3 in DNA: TGTGCCAGCAGCTTAGTTGGGGGCCAGGCGAGAGGAAACACCATATATTTT. This encodes CASSLVGGQARGNTIYF.

The V gene is TRBV6-4, the J gene TRBJ1-2; a weak D match, TRBD1 (5 bases). This CDR3 region has 15 residues. Trimming left V 2 bases short and J 3 bases short, with 13 bases between. Germline loops: CDR1 MRHNA, CDR2 SNTAGT. For the CDR3, the DNA is TGTGCCAGCAGTGACCGGGGGGGGGTACACTATGGCTACACCTTC. This codes for CASSDRGGVHYGYTF.

The chain links TRBV18 to TRBJ1-4; 9 bases are a match to TRBD1. Germline trimming cut 4 bases from V and 4 bases from J; bases unmatched to any gene: 4. The CDR3 spans 15 residues. CDR1 and CDR2 (germline): KGHSH, LQKENI. The CDR3 nucleotides read TGTGCCAGCTCACGAACGGGACAGGGTAATGAAAAACTGTTTTTT. It codes for CASSRTGQGNEKLFF. Supplemented by reference TRBV18 and TRBJ1-4, the full variable domain reads NAGVMQNPRHLVRRRGQEARLRCSPMKGHSHVYWYRQLPEEGLKFMVYLQKENIIDESGMPKERFSAEFPKEGPSILRIQQVVRGDSAAYFCASSRTGQGNEKLFFGSGTQLSVL.

This clone was detected a few times. The chain couples TRBV7-6 to TRBJ2-1, with 9 bases identical to TRBD2. Losses at the gene ends were 2 bases for V and 6 bases for J; bases not matched to a gene: 8. This CDR3 has 16 residues. Germline assignment: CDR1 SGHVS and CDR2 FNYEAQ. CDR3 in DNA: TGTGCCAGCAGCTTATCTTGGCGGGGGGGTACCAATGAGCAGTTCTTC. Translated: CASSLSWRGGTNEQFF. The full variable domain, completed using reference TRBV7-6 and TRBJ2-1, is GAGVSQSPRYKVTKRGQDVALRCDPISGHVSLYWYRQALGQGPEFLTYFNYEAQQDKSGLPNDRFSAERPEGSISTLTIQRTEQRDSAMYRCASSLSWRGGTNEQFFGPGTRLTVL.

This chain connects TRBV19 to TRBJ1-5; D not certain. Trimming took off 4 bases at V and 6 bases at J, with 10 bases between the two ends. Germline V lookup: CDR1 LNHDA, CDR2 SQIVND (reference sequence). CDR3 length: 13 amino acids. The DNA for the CDR3 is TGTGCCAGTAGTAGGGCCCTGGCTCAGCCCCAGCATTTT. It codes for CASSRALAQPQHF.

The chain links TRBV28 to TRBJ1-2; TRBD1 might be the D (6 bases). V dropped 9 bases and J dropped 8 bases, with 22 bases sitting between them. This CDR3 has 14 residues. Per the germline V gene, CDR1 is MDHEN and CDR2 is SYDVKM. The CDR3 loop is CASKNTGQLWGYTF. The DNA for the CDR3 is TGTGCCAGTAAAAACACAGGGCAGCTCTGGGGCTACACCTTC.

The chain is built from TRBV15 and TRBJ2-2; a weak D match, TRBD1 (5 bases). CDR3 length: 16 amino acids. Germline V gene sequence: CDR1 LNHNV, CDR2 YYDKDF (reference sequence). V was shortened by 1 base and J by 1 base, with 10 bases between the two germline ends. DNA of the CDR3: TGTGCCACCAGCAGAGTGCAGGGTTGGAACACCGGGGAGCTGTTTTTT. Translating it yields CATSRVQGWNTGELFF.

The gene calls are TRBV5-1 and TRBJ1-1; D not resolved. The CDR3 covers 14 residues. The germline CDR1 and CDR2 sequences are SGHRS and YFSETQ. V was pared by 5 bases and J by 2 bases, with 13 bases between. CDR3 sequence (DNA): TGCGCCAGCAGTTATTGGAGTGAAAACACTGAAGCTTTCTTT. Its protein is CASSYWSENTEAFF.

The chain links TRBV7-2 to TRBJ2-7; possible D gene TRBD1, 6 bases. The V end lost 0 bases, the J end lost 2 bases, and 11 bases lay between the germline ends. Germline values: CDR1 SGHTA, CDR2 FQGNSA. This CDR3 is built from 15 residues. The DNA of the CDR3 is TGTGCCAGCAGCTTAGCGGCAGGGGACGCCTACGAGCAGTACTTC. Translating gives CASSLAAGDAYEQYF.

This clone has only one observation. The DNA for the CDR3 is TGTGCCTGGAGTGCGGGACAGGGGCCGCGACAGCCCCAGCATTTT. The encoded protein is CAWSAGQGPRQPQHF. The J gene is TRBJ1-5, the V gene TRBV30, with TRBD1 matching over 10 bases. Per germline, CDR1 GTSNPN and CDR2 SVGIG (reference sequence). The V and J ends lost 1 base and 7 bases, in that order; junction bases with no gene match: 7. The CDR3 runs 15 residues.

CDR3 sequence: CASSRAGRGTYEQYV. The CDR3 nucleotides are TGTGCCAGCAGTCGCGCGGGGAGGGGAACCTACGAGCAGTACGTC. This chain joins TRBV28 and TRBJ2-7, with 7 bases that match TRBD2. Germline CDR1 is MDHEN and CDR2 is SYDVKM. The length of the CDR3 is 15 residues. The V gene end was trimmed by 5 bases and the J gene end by 2 bases; junction bases not matched to a gene: 9.

The genes are TRBV7-6 and TRBJ2-1; 8 positions agree with TRBD1. Germline V gene lookup returns CDR1 SGHVS and CDR2 FNYEAQ. V was clipped by 5 bases and J by 4 bases; unmatched bases: 7. The CDR3 covers 15 residues. CDR3 protein: CASSPQGVGYNEQFF. CDR3 in DNA: TGTGCCAGCAGCCCACAGGGGGTAGGATACAATGAGCAGTTCTTC.

The genes are TRBV6-5 and TRBJ1-1; TRBD1 matches at 9 bases. This CDR3 is built from 14 residues. V lost 5 bases, J lost 2 bases, and 3 bases stayed unmatched. Germline values: CDR1 MNHEY, CDR2 SVGAGI. In DNA form, the CDR3 reads TGTGCCAGCAGTACGACAGGGGGTAACACTGAAGCTTTCTTT. This translates into CASSTTGGNTEAFF.

The chain joins TRBV18 to TRBJ1-2, with D perhaps TRBD1 (5 bases). Trimming cost V 0 bases and J 7 bases, with 9 bases left between them. The CDR3 is made up of 13 amino acids. CDR1 is KGHSH, CDR2 LQKENI, per germline. The CDR3 sequence is CASSPPQGGGYTF. CDR3 nucleotides: TGTGCCAGCTCACCACCCCAGGGCGGTGGCTACACCTTC.

The gene calls are TRBV4-3 and TRBJ1-2; 7 nucleotides align to TRBD1. CDR1 is LGHNA and CDR2 is YSLEER in the germline V gene. The length of the CDR3 is 18 residues. V lost 0 bases and J lost 2; bases outside the gene matches: 12. This CDR3 is CASSQDPPRTGPNYGYTF. As DNA, the CDR3 is TGCGCCAGCAGCCAAGATCCCCCTCGGACAGGCCCGAACTATGGCTACACCTTC.

The chain uses TRBV11-3 and TRBJ1-3; the match to TRBD1 covers 7 bases. The CDR3 has 13 residues. Germline loops: CDR1 SGHNT, CDR2 YENEEA. J gave up 4 bases and V 4 bases, and 1 base lay outside the gene matches. CDR3 loop: CASSSDRGNTIYF. For the CDR3, the DNA is TGTGCCAGCAGCTCGGACAGGGGAAACACCATATATTTT.

This chain uses TRBV5-4 with TRBJ1-4, with D unclear. The germline V and J ends were trimmed by 2 bases and 3 bases, with 11 bases remaining between them. Per germline, CDR1 SGHNT and CDR2 YYREEE (reference sequence). CDR3 length: 15 amino acids. CDR3 sequence (DNA): TGTGCCAGCAGCTTAACCGGGTCTTCTAATGAAAAACTGTTTTTT. This codes for CASSLTGSSNEKLFF.